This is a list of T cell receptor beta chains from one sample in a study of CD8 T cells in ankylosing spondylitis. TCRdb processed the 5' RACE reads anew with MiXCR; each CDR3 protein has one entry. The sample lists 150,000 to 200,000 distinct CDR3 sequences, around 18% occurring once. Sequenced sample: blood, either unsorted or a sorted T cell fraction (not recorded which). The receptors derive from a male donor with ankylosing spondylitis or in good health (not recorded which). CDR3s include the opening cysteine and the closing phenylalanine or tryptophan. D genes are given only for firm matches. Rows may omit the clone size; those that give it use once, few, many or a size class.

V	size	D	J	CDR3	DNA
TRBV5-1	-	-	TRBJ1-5	CASSSDGGRGPQHF	TGCGCCAGCAGCTCGGACGGTGGAAGGGGGCCCCAGCATTTT
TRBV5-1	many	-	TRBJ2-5	CASSLSSGEETQYF	TGCGCCAGCAGCTTGTCCAGCGGAGAAGAGACCCAGTACTTC
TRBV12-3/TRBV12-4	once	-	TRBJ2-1	CASSTDRYGKQFF	TGTGCCAGCAGTACGGACAGATATGGGAAGCAGTTCTTC
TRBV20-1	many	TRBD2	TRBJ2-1	CSAPSGAYNEQFF	TGCAGTGCCCCTAGCGGGGCCTACAATGAGCAGTTCTTC
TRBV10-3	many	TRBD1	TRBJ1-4	CAISGRGDRGEKLFF	TGTGCCATCAGTGGAAGGGGAGACAGGGGTGAAAAACTGTTTTTT
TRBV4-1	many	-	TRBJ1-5	CASSQVYGTNQPQHF	TGCGCCAGCAGCCAAGTATACGGAACCAATCAGCCCCAGCATTTT
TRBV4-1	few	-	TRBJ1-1	CASSLGRAEAFF	TGCGCCAGCAGCCTCGGGAGGGCTGAAGCTTTCTTT
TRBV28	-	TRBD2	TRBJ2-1	CASSPAGAAYNEQFF	TGTGCCAGCAGCCCAGCGGGAGCAGCCTACAATGAGCAGTTCTTC
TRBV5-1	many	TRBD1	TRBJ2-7	CASSRYRGDYEQYF	TGCGCCAGCAGCAGATACAGGGGAGACTACGAGCAGTACTTC
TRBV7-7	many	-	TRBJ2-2	CASSPDWNTGELFF	TGTGCCAGCAGCCCGGACTGGAACACCGGGGAGCTGTTTTTT